These T cell receptor beta chains were read from a single sample in a study of neurological immune-mediated disorders. TCRdb processed the 5' RACE reads anew with MiXCR; each CDR3 protein has one entry. Found here are around 20,000 distinct CDR3 sequences, about 12% of them singletons; the top ten hold under 15%. The sample comprised PBMCs. These receptors all come from a woman aged 55 to 70 with HTLV-1-associated myelopathy (HAM/TSP). Each CDR3 is given with its conserved first and last residue. The D gene is left open where the match is weak. Clone size, where shown, is once, few, many, or a class for clones that have expanded.

v_gene	abundance	j_gene	d_gene	CDR3nt	CDR3aa
TRBV7-6	NA	TRBJ2-3	NA	TGTGCCAGCAGCATCAGTGGGGGGCCAGATACGCAGTATTTT	CASSISGGPDTQYF
TRBV18	NA	TRBJ2-7	NA	TGTGCCAGCTCCCAAGAATCCTACGAGCAGTACTTC	CASSQESYEQYF
TRBV6-2/TRBV6-3	few	TRBJ2-2	TRBD2	TGTGCCAGCATCGCCGGGACTAGGGGGAACACCGGGGAGCTGTTTTTT	CASIAGTRGNTGELFF
TRBV20-1	many	TRBJ1-2	NA	TGCAGTGCTAGAGATCCGGGGAACTATGGCTACACCTTC	CSARDPGNYGYTF
TRBV3-1	many	TRBJ1-1	TRBD1	TGTGCCAGCAGCCAAGTAGGACAGGGGGCGAGGAACACTGAAGCTTTCTTT	CASSQVGQGARNTEAFF
TRBV20-1	many	TRBJ2-3	TRBD2	TGCAGTGCTAGAGGAGATAGCGGGGGGCGGCCGTTAAGTACGCAGTATTTT	CSARGDSGGRPLSTQYF
TRBV9	NA	TRBJ2-7	TRBD1	TGTGCCAGCAGCCCAGAGGGCAGGGGGAACGAGCAGTACTTC	CASSPEGRGNEQYF
TRBV20-1	many	TRBJ2-4	NA	TGCAGTGCTCCCCGCGGGACAGACCAAAACATTCAGTACTTC	CSAPRGTDQNIQYF
TRBV5-1	many	TRBJ2-1	TRBD2	TGCGCCAGCAGCATAGTGACTAGCGGGGGAAATGAGCAGTTCTTC	CASSIVTSGGNEQFF
TRBV20-1	NA	TRBJ1-1	TRBD1	TGCAGTGCTAGCGACAGGGGTAGGGTTAACACTGAAGCTTTCTTT	CSASDRGRVNTEAFF
TRBV7-7	NA	TRBJ2-2	NA	TGTGCCAGCAGCCCACAGCCACCGGGCACCGAGGAACTGTTTTTT	CASSPQPPGTEELFF
TRBV5-5	many	TRBJ1-1	NA	TGTGCCAGCAGCTTGGAGGGGAACACTAAAGCTTTCTTT	CASSLEGNTKAFF
TRBV5-6	many	TRBJ1-2	NA	TGTGCCAGCAGCTTGCGCAGGAGTAACTATGGCTACACCTTC	CASSLRRSNYGYTF
TRBV5-4	NA	TRBJ2-1	TRBD2	TGTGCCAGCAGCTTGTCTAGCGGGATCTCCAATGAGCAGTTCTTC	CASSLSSGISNEQFF
TRBV4-1	many	TRBJ2-7	TRBD1	TGCGCCAGCAGCCAAGGACAGGGAAACTACGAGCAGTACTTC	CASSQGQGNYEQYF
TRBV4-3	many	TRBJ1-2	NA	TGCGCCAGCAGCCAAGTATCCCTCCCCTTCGGTCCCAACTATGGCTACACCTTC	CASSQVSLPFGPNYGYTF
TRBV20-1	many	TRBJ2-7	NA	TGCAGTGCTGGAGGTAGCTTCTTGGGGGAGCAGTACTTC	CSAGGSFLGEQYF
TRBV20-1	NA	TRBJ2-1	NA	TGCAGTGCTAGGGGTCCCCTCTCAGTGAGCTCCTACAATGAGCAGTTCTTC	CSARGPLSVSSYNEQFF
TRBV5-5	many	TRBJ2-5	TRBD1	TGTGCCAGCAGCCTCGGACAGGTAGAGACCCAGTACTTC	CASSLGQVETQYF
TRBV15	many	TRBJ1-2	TRBD1	TGTGCCACCAGCAGCCGCAGGGGGTCGGACTATGGCTACACCTTC	CATSSRRGSDYGYTF
TRBV5-1	NA	TRBJ2-3	TRBD2	TGCGCCAGCAGTTTGGCCGGAATAGCGGGGGGGCAGTATTTT	CASSLAGIAGGQYF
TRBV2	many	TRBJ2-7	NA	TGTGCCAGCAGTGTGTTGGGAGGAGGGTACGAGCAGTACTTC	CASSVLGGGYEQYF
TRBV3-1	many	TRBJ2-1	NA	TGTGCCAGCAGCCAAGCTGCGCACAATGAGCAGTTCTTC	CASSQAAHNEQFF
TRBV21-1	many	TRBJ1-2	NA	TGTGCCAGCAGCCTGAAAGGTGGCCCGGCTGGCTATGGCTACACCTTC	CASSLKGGPAGYGYTF
TRBV24-1	many	TRBJ2-3	TRBD2	TGTGCCACCAGTGAAGCTAGCGGGATAGATACGCAGTATTTT	CATSEASGIDTQYF
TRBV4-3	few	TRBJ1-5	NA	TGCGCCAGCAGCCAAGATACGTCCCGTCCGCCCCAGCATTTT	CASSQDTSRPPQHF
TRBV20-1	many	TRBJ2-1	TRBD2	TGCAGTGCTAGAGTGGCTAGCGGGAGTTGGAATGAGCAGTTCTTC	CSARVASGSWNEQFF
TRBV5-1	many	TRBJ2-3	TRBD2	TGCGCCAGCAGCTTGGAAGGCCTAGCGGGCGTCGATACGCAGTATTTT	CASSLEGLAGVDTQYF
TRBV24-1	many	TRBJ2-2	NA	TGTGCCACCAGTGATCCCCCAGGGTTAGCCGGGGAGCTGTTTTTT	CATSDPPGLAGELFF
TRBV5-1	NA	TRBJ2-1	NA	TGCGCCAGCAGCTTGGAATGGGGACCGAATGAGCAGTTCTTC	CASSLEWGPNEQFF
TRBV9	many	TRBJ2-1	TRBD2	TGTGCCAGCAGCGTAGAGGGCGGGAGTTACAATGAGCAGTTCTTC	CASSVEGGSYNEQFF
TRBV12-3/TRBV12-4	many	TRBJ1-2	NA	TGTGCCAGCAGCCACGGAGGGAGCGGCTATGGCTACACCTTC	CASSHGGSGYGYTF
TRBV4-1	many	TRBJ2-7	NA	TGCGCCAGCAGCCAAGAGGTGAATACCTACGAGCAGTACTTC	CASSQEVNTYEQYF
TRBV20-1	many	TRBJ1-2	NA	TGCAGTGCTACAGGACGCCCGAATAACTATGGCTACACCTTC	CSATGRPNNYGYTF
TRBV9	many	TRBJ2-3	TRBD2	TGTGCCAGCAGCGTACGGGGGGGGAGAGATACGCAGTATTTT	CASSVRGGRDTQYF
TRBV10-3	many	TRBJ2-1	NA	TGTGCCATCAGTGATATCGGGTTATCCTACAATGAGCAGTTCTTC	CAISDIGLSYNEQFF
TRBV5-1	many	TRBJ2-2	TRBD1	TGCGCCAGCAGCTCGGGACAGGGGAACACCGGGGAGCTGTTTTTT	CASSSGQGNTGELFF
TRBV14	many	TRBJ1-1	NA	TGTGCCAGCAGCCCTCTTGCAGGGCGGAGGACTGAAGCTTTCTTT	CASSPLAGRRTEAFF
TRBV5-5	many	TRBJ2-5	TRBD2	TGTGCCAGCAGCCCCCGGGGGGACCTACAAGAGACCCAGTACTTC	CASSPRGDLQETQYF
TRBV20-1	NA	TRBJ2-7	NA	TGCAGTGCTGAGAAACGAGGGGTTGGTCTCGAGCAGTACTTC	CSAEKRGVGLEQYF
TRBV7-2	few	TRBJ2-2	NA	NA	CASSFYICSASSTGRSGELFF
TRBV5-1	many	TRBJ2-3	TRBD2	TGCGCCAGCAGCCCGACCGGCGGGGGGGCCCCAGATACGCAGTATTTT	CASSPTGGGAPDTQYF